The 3 T cell receptor delta chains reported below all come from one sample, sequenced in a study of gamma-delta chains in newborns, infants, children. TCRdb re-called the reads using CATT. Of some 3,600 delta-chain clones in the sample, 44% were seen once. The input for sequencing was blood, taken at week 6. The receptors were gathered from a child who was a newborn, infant or young child, either healthy, febrile or measles-vaccinated (not recorded which).

With respect to this clone: A much larger clone lies a single base off, so this may be a read error. This chain joins TRDV3 and TRDJ1; TRDD3 is a possible D gene (5 bases). The V gene's germline CDR1 is TVYSNPD and CDR2 GDNSRS (reference sequence). There are 12 residues in the CDR3. The CDR3 protein is CAFDAGGDRLIF. CDR3 bases: TGTGCCTTTGACGCCGGGGGCGATAGACTCATCTTT.

In this sample, this clone turned up a few times. The chain joins TRAV29/DV5 to TRDJ1; 11 nucleotides agree with TRDD3. Germline V CDR1 and CDR2: NSMFDY, ISSIKDK. The CDR3 has 19 amino acids. The ends lost 3 bases at V and 2 bases at J; junction bases unmatched: 18. The CDR3 bases are TGTGCAGCAACCATCCCAAGTGGGGGATACGCGCGGGGGACCGATAAACTCATCTTT. It translates to CAATIPSGGYARGTDKLIF.

The count of this clone is one. One base away lies a much larger clone, so this may be a sequencing read error. Other DNA variants within this sample encode the same CDR3. The V and J genes are TRAV29/DV5 and TRDJ1; 9 nucleotides match TRDD3. Per the germline V gene, CDR1 is NSMFDY and CDR2 is ISSIKDK. Losses at the gene ends were 4 bases for V and 7 bases for J; bases not matched to a gene: 32. The CDR3 is made up of 21 amino acids. The CDR3 region has the DNA TGTGCAGCAGCGGGGGCCTTCGCGGCATTCCTGCTAGTGGGGGATAACGGTAAACTCATCTTT. It encodes CAAAGAFAAFLLVGDNGKLIF.